This paragraph covers one T cell receptor beta chain sequence. The antigen remains unidentified. These data originate in a study of beta chain features in type 1 diabetes. TCRB transcripts that were expressed got sequenced, as all of the isolated RNA had been reverse transcribed. Sequencing used immunoSEQ multiplex PCR; TCRdb keeps in-frame clones, though not all of them. This sample has about 700,000 clones, with around an eighth found just once. Study-wide points: The study found moderately but significantly shorter TCRB CDR3s in all four CD4+ subsets of Type 1 diabetes patients.

This CDR3 comprises 18 residues. Germline V lookup: CDR1 MNHEY, CDR2 SMNVEV (reference sequence). The germline V and J ends were trimmed by 3 bases and 9 bases, with 24 bases remaining between them. Sequenced input: naive CD4+ T cells from blood. The J gene is TRBJ1-6, the V gene TRBV27, with a possible D match to TRBD1 (5 bases). The receptor was derived from a man aged 18-30 years with type 1 diabetes. The CDR3, as DNA: TGTGCCAGCAGTTTCTTATTTTCAGGGAGCGTCGGGGGTTCACCCCTCCACTTT. It yields the protein CASSFLFSGSVGGSPLHF.